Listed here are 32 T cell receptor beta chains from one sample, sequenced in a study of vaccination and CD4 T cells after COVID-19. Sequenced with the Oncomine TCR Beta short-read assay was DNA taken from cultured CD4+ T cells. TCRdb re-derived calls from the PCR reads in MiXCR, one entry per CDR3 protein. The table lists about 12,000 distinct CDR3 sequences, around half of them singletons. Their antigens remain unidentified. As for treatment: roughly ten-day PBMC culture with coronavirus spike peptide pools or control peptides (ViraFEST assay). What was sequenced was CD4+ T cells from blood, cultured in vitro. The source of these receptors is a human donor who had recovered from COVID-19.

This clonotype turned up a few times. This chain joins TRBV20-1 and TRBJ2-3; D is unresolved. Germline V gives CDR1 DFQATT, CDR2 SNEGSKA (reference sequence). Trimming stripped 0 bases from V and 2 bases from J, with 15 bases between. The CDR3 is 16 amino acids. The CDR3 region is CSARERMRKSTDTQYF. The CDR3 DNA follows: TGCAGTGCTAGAGAGCGAATGCGAAAGTCCACAGATACGCAGTATTTT.

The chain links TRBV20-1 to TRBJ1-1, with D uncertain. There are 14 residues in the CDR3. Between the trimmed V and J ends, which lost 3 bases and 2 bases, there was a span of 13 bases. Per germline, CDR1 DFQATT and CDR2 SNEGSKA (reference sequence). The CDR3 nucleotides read TGCAGTGCTAGGGATCGTAGGAGTAACACTGAAGCTTTCTTT. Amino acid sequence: CSARDRRSNTEAFF.

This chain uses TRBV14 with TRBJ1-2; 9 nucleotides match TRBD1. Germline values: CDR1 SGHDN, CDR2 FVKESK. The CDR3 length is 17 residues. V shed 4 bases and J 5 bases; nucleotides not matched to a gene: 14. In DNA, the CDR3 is TGTGCCAGCAGCCGACTAAATCTCCGGGACAGGGAGTATGGCTACACCTTC. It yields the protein CASSRLNLRDREYGYTF.

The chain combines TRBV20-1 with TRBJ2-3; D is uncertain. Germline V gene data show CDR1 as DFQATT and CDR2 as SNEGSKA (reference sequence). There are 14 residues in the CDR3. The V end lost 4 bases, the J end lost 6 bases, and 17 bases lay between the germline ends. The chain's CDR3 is CSATEVVHFDTQYF. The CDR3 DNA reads TGCAGTGCTACAGAAGTGGTTCATTTTGATACGCAGTATTTT.

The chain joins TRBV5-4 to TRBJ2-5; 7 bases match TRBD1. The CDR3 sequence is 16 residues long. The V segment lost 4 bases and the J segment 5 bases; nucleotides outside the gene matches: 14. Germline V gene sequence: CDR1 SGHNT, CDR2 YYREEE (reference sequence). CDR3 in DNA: TGTGCCAGCAGCCTAGGCACAGGGGATTGGTGGGAGACCCAGTACTTC. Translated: CASSLGTGDWWETQYF. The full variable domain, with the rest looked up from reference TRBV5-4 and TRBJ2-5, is ETGVTQSPTHLIKTRGQQVTLRCSSQSGHNTVSWYQQALGQGPQFIFQYYREEENGRGNFPPRFSGLQFPNYSSELNVNALELDDSALYLCASSLGTGDWWETQYFGPGTRLLVL.

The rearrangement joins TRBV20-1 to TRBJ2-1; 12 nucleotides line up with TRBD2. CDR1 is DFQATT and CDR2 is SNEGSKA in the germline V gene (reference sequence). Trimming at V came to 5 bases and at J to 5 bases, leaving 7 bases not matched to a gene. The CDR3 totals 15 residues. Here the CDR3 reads CSAPKTSGGNNEQFF. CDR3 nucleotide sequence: TGCAGTGCTCCCAAGACTAGCGGGGGAAACAATGAGCAGTTCTTC.

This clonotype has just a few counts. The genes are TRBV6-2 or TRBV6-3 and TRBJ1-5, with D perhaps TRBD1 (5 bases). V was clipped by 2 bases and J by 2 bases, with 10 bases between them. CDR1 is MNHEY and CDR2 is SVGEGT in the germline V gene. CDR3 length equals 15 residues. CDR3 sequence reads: CASSYGGIGNQPQHF. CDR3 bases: TGTGCCAGCAGTTACGGGGGGATCGGCAATCAGCCCCAGCATTTT.

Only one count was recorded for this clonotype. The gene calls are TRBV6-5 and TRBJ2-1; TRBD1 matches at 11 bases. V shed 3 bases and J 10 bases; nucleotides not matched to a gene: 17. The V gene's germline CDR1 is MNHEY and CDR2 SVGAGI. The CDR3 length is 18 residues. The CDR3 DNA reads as TGTGCCAGCAGTTATCTGCGAGGGACAGGGGGTGTTCCTGAGGAGCAGTTCTTC. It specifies CASSYLRGTGGVPEEQFF.

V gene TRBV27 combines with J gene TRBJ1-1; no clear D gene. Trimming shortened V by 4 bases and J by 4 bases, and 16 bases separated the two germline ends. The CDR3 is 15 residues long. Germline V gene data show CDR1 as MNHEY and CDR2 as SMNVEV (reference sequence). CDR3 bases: TGTGCCAGCAGTTCCCCCCCGGTTGGTGGCACTGAAGCTTTCTTT. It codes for CASSSPPVGGTEAFF.

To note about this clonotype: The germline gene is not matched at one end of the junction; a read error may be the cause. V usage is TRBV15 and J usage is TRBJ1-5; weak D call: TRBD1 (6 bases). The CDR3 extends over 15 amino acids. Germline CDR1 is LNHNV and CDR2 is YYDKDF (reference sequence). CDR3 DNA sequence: TGTGCCACCAGCAGCTGGGGGGCAAGCAAACAGCCCCAGCATTTT. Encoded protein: CATSSWGASKQPQHF. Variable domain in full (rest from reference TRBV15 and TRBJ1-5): DAMVIQNPRYQVTQFGKPVTLSCSQTLNHNVMYWYQQKSSQAPKLLFHYYDKDFNNEADTPDNFQSRRPNTSFCFLDIRSPGLGDTAMYLCATSSWGASKQPQHFGDGTRLSIL.

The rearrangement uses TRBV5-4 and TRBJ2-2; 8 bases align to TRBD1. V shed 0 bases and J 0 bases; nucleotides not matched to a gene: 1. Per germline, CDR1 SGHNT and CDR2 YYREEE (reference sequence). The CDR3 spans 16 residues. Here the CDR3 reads CASSLAQGANTGELFF. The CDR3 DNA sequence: TGTGCCAGCAGCTTGGCACAGGGGGCGAACACCGGGGAGCTGTTTTTT.

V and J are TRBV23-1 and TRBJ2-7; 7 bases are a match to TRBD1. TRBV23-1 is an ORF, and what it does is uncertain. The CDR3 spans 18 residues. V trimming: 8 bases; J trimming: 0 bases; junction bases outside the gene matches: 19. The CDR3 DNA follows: TGCGCCAGCGGTACACAGGGGTCGCGTCCCCTGCCCTCCTACGAGCAGTACTTC. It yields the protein CASGTQGSRPLPSYEQYF.

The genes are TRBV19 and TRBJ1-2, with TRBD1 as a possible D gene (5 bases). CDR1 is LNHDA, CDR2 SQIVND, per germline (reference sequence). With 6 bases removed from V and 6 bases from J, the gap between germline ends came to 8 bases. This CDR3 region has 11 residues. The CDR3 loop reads CASRSQDGYTF. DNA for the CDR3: TGTGCCAGTAGATCACAGGATGGCTACACCTTC.

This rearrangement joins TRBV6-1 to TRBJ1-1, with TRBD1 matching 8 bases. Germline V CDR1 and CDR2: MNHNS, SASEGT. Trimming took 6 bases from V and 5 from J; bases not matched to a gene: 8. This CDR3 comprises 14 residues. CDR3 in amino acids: CASSRADRGTEAFF. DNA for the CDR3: TGTGCCAGCAGCCGAGCCGACAGGGGAACTGAAGCTTTCTTT.

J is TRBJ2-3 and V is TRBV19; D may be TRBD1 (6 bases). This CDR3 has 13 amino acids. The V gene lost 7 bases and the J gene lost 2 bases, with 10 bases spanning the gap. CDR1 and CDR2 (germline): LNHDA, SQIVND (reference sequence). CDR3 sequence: CASNTGPTDTQYF. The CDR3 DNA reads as TGTGCCAGTAATACAGGGCCCACAGATACGCAGTATTTT.

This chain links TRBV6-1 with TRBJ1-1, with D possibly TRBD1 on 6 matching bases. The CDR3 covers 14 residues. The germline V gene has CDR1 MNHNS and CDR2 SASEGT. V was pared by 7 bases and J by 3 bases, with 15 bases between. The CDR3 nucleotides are TGTGCCAGCACCAAACAGGGATCTCACACTGAAGCTTTCTTT. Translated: CASTKQGSHTEAFF.

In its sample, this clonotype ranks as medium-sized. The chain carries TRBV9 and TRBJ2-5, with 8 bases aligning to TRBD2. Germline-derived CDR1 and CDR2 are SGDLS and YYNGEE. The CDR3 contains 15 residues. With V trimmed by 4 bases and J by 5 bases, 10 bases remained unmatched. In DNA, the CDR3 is TGTGCCAGCAGCCTCTTCAGCGGGAGAGGGGAGACCCAGTACTTC. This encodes CASSLFSGRGETQYF.

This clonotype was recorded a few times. The CDR3 here is CAISGTSGGAETQYF. CDR3 coding DNA: TGTGCCATCAGTGGGACTAGCGGGGGGGCAGAGACCCAGTACTTC. The chain combines TRBV10-3 with TRBJ2-5; 15 bases are shared with TRBD2. The CDR3 contains 15 residues. CDR1 and CDR2 from the germline V gene are ENHRY and SYGVKD. With V trimmed by 4 bases and J by 4 bases, 1 base remained unmatched.

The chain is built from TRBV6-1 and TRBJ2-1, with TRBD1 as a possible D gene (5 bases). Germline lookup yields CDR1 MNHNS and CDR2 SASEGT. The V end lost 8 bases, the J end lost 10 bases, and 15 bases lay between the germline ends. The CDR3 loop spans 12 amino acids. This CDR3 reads CASGRLGPEQFF. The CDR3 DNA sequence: TGTGCCAGCGGACGTCTGGGGCCCGAGCAGTTCTTC.

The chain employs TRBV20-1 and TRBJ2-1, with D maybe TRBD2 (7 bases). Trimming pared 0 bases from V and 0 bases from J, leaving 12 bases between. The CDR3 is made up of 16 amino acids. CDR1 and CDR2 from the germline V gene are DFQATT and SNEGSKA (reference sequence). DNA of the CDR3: TGCAGTGCTAGAGATTTTGCGGGGGCCTCCTACAATGAGCAGTTCTTC. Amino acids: CSARDFAGASYNEQFF.

The CDR3 spells CASSQGGRLAGGLDTQYF. CDR3 nucleotides: TGTGCCAGCAGCCAAGGAGGGAGACTAGCGGGGGGGTTAGATACGCAGTATTTT. This rearrangement joins TRBV3-1 to TRBJ2-3; 14 bases match TRBD2. The CDR3 runs 18 residues. Germline CDR1 and CDR2: LGHDT and YNNKEL (reference sequence). Unmatched junction bases numbered 8, after V lost 1 base and J lost 5 bases.

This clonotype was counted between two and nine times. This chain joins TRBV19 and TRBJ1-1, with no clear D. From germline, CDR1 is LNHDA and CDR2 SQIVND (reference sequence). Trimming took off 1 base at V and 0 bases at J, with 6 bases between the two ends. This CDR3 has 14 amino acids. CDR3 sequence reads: CASSIGQMNTEAFF. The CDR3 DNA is TGTGCCAGTAGTATAGGGCAAATGAACACTGAAGCTTTCTTT.

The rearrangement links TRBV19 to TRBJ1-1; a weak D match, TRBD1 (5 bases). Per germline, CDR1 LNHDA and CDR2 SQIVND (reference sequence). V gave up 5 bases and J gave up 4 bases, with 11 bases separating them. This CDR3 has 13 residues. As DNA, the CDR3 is TGTGCCAGTAGTTTGGGGCGGGTCACTGAAGCTTTCTTT. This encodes CASSLGRVTEAFF. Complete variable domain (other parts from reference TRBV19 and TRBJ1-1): DGGITQSPKYLFRKEGQNVTLSCEQNLNHDAMYWYRQDPGQGLRLIYYSQIVNDFQKGDIAEGYSVSREKKESFPLTVTSAQKNPTAFYLCASSLGRVTEAFFGQGTRLTVV.

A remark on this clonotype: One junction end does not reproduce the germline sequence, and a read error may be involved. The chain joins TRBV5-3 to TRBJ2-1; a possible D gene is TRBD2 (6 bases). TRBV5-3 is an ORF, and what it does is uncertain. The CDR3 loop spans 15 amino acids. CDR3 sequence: CASSLVPGDHNEQFF. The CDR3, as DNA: TGTGCCAGCAGCTTGGTACCGGGGGACCACAATGAGCAGTTCTTC.

The DNA of the CDR3 is TGTGCCAGCAGTGATCATGTGAACACTGAAGCTTTCTTT. It codes for CASSDHVNTEAFF. J is TRBJ1-1 and V is TRBV6-1; D ambiguous. Germline CDR1 is MNHNS and CDR2 is SASEGT. The CDR3 sequence is 13 residues long. Trimming pared 3 bases from V and 0 bases from J, leaving 5 bases between.

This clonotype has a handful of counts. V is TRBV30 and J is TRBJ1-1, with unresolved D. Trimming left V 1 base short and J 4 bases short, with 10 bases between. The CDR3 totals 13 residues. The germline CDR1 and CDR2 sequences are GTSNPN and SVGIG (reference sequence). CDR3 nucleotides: TGTGCCTGGAGTGAGCTAACGGGCACTGAAGCTTTCTTT. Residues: CAWSELTGTEAFF.

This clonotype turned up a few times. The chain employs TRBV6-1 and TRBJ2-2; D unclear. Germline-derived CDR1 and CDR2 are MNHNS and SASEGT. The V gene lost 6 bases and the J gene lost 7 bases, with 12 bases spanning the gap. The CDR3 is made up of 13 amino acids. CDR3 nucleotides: TGTGCCAGCAGCCCTGTGCAGATCGGGGAGCTGTTTTTT. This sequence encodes CASSPVQIGELFF.

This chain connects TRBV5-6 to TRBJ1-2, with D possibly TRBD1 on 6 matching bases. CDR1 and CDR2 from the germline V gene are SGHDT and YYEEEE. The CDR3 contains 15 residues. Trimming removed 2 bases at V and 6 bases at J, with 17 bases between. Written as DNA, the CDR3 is TGTGCCAGCAGCTTACTACTACAGGGATGGGATGGCTACACCTTC. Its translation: CASSLLLQGWDGYTF.

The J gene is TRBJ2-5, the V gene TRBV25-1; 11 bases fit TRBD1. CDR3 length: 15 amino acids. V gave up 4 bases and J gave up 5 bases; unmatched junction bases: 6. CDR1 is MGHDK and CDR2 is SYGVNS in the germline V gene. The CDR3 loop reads CASSGDRGVWETQYF. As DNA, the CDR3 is TGTGCCAGCAGTGGGGACAGGGGGGTATGGGAGACCCAGTACTTC.

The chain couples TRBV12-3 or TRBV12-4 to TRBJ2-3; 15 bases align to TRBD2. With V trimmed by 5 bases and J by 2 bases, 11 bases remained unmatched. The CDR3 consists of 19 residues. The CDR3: CASSPGLAGGPRNTDTQYF. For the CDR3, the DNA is TGTGCCAGCAGTCCAGGACTAGCGGGGGGGCCGAGGAACACAGATACGCAGTATTTT.

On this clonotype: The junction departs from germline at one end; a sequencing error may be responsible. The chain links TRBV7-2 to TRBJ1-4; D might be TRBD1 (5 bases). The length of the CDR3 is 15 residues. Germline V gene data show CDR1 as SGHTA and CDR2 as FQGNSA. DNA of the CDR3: TGCGCCAGCAGGGAAGCTGGGACAACTAATGAAAAACTGTTTTTT. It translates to CASREAGTTNEKLFF.

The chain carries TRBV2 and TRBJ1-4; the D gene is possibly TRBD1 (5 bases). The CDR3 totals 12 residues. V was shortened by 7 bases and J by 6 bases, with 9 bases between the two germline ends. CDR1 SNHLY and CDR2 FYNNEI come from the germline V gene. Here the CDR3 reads CASNRRDEKLFF. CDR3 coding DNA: TGTGCCAGCAACAGGCGGGATGAAAAACTGTTTTTT.